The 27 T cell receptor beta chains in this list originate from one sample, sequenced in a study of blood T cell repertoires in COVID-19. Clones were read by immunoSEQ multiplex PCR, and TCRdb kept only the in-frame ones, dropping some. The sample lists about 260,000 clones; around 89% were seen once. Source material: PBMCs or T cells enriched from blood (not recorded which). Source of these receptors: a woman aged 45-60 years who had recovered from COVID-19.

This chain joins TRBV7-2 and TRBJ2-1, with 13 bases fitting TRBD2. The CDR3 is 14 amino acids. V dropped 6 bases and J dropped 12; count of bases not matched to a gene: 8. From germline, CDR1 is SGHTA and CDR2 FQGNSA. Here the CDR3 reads CASSTGTSGTAQFF. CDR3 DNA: TGTGCCAGCAGTACAGGGACTAGCGGGACCGCGCAGTTCTTC. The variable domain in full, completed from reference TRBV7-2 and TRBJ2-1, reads GAGVSQSPSNKVTEKGKDVELRCDPISGHTALYWYRQSLGQGLEFLIYFQGNSAPDKSGLPSDRFSAERTGGSVSTLTIQRTQQEDSAVYLCASSTGTSGTAQFFGPGTRLTVL.

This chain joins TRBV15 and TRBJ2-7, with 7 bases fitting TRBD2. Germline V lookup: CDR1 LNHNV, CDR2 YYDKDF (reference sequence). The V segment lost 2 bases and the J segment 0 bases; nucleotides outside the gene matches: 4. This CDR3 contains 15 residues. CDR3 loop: CATSRLGTNSYEQYF. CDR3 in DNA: TGTGCCACCAGCAGACTCGGGACTAACTCCTACGAGCAGTACTTC.

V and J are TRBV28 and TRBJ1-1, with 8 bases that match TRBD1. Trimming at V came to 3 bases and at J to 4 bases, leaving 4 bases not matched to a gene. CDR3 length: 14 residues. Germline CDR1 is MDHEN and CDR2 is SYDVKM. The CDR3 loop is CASSFQQGATEAFF. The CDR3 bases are TGTGCCAGCAGTTTCCAGCAGGGGGCCACTGAAGCTTTCTTT.

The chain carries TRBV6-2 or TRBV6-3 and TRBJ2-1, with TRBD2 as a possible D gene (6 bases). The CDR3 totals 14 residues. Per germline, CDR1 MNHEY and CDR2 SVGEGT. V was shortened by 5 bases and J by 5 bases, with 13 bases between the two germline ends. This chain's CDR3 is CASSRSLANNEQFF. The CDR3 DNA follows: TGTGCCAGCAGTAGGAGTCTAGCGAACAATGAGCAGTTCTTC.

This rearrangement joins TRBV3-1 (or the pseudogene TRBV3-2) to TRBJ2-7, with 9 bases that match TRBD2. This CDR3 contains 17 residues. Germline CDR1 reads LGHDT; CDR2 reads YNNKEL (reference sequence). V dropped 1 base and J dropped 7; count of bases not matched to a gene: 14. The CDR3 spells CASSQGRLAGTAGEQYF. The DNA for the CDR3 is TGTGCCAGCAGCCAAGGCCGCCTAGCGGGGACCGCTGGAGAGCAGTACTTC.

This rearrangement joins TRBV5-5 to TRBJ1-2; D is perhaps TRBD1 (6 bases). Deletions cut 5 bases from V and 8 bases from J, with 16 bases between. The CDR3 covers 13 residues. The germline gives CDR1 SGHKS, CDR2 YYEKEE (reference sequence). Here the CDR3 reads CASRLGTPGGYTF. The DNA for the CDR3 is TGTGCCAGCAGGTTAGGGACACCCGGCGGCTACACCTTC.

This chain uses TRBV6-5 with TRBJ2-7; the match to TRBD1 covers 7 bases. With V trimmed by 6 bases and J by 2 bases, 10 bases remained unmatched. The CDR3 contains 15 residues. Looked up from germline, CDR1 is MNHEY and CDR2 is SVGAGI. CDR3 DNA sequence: TGTGCCAGCAGCTGGACCGGGACAGAAGCCTACGAGCAGTACTTC. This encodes CASSWTGTEAYEQYF.

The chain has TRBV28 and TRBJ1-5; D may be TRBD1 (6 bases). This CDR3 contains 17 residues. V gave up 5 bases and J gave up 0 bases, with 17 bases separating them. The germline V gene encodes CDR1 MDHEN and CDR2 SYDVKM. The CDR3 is CASSDAFTGTSNQPQHF. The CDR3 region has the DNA TGTGCCAGCAGTGATGCCTTTACAGGGACTAGCAATCAGCCCCAGCATTTT.

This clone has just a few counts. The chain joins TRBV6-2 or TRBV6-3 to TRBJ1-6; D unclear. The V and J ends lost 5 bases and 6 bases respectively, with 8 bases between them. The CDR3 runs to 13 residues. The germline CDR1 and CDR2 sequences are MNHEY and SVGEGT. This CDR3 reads CASSLRGNSPLHF. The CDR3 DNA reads TGTGCCAGCAGTCTTCGAGGTAATTCACCCCTCCACTTT.

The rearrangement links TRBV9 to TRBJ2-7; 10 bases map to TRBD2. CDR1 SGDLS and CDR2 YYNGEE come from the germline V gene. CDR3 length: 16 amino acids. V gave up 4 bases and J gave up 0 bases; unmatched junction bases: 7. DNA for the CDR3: TGTGCCAGCAGCCCCTTGACTAGCGGGCTCTCCTACGAGCAGTACTTC. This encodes CASSPLTSGLSYEQYF.

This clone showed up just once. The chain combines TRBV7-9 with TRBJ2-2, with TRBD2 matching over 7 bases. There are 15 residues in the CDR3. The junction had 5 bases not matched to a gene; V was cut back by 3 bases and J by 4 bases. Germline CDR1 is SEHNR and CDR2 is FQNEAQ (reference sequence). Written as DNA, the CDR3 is TGTGCCAGCAGCTTGGCGGGAGATATCACCGGGGAGCTGTTTTTT. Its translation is CASSLAGDITGELFF. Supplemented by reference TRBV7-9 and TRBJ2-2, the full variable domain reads DTGVSQNPRHKITKRGQNVTFRCDPISEHNRLYWYRQTLGQGPEFLTYFQNEAQLEKSRLLSDRFSAERPKGSFSTLEIQRTEQGDSAMYLCASSLAGDITGELFFGEGSRLTVL.

The CDR3 sequence: CASRPRGNTEAFF. CDR3 nucleotides: TGTGCCAGCAGACCCAGGGGGAACACTGAAGCTTTCTTT. V usage is TRBV28 and J usage is TRBJ1-1; a weak D match, TRBD1 (6 bases). Per the germline V gene, CDR1 is MDHEN and CDR2 is SYDVKM. The CDR3 totals 13 residues. V lost 6 bases and J lost 1, with 9 bases in between.

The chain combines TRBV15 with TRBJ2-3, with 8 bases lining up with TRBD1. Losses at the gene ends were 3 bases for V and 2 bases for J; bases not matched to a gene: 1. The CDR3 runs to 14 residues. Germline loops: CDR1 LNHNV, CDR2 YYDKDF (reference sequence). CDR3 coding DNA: TGTGCCACCAGCAGGGACAGGGCCACAGATACGCAGTATTTT. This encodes CATSRDRATDTQYF.

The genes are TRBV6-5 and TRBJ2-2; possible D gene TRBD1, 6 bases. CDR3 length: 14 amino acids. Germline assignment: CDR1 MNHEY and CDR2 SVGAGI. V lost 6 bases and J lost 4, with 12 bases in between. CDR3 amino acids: CASRPDRSTGELFF. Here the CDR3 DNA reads TGTGCCAGCAGACCCGACAGGTCCACCGGGGAGCTGTTTTTT.

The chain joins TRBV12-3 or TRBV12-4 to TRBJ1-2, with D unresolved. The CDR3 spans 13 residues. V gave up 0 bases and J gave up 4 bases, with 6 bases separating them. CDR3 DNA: TGTGCCAGCAGTTTAGCGAGGAGCTATGGCTACACCTTC. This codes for CASSLARSYGYTF.

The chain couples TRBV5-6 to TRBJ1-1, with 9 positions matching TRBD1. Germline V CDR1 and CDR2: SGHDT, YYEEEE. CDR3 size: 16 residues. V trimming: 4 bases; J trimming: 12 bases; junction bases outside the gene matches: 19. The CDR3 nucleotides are TGTGCCAGCAGCCCCGGGACAGGGCAAATCCTGGCAAGATCTTTCTTT. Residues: CASSPGTGQILARSFF. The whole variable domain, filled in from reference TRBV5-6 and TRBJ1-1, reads DAGVTQSPTHLIKTRGQQVTLRCSPKSGHDTVSWYQQALGQGPQFIFQYYEEEERQRGNFPDRFSGHQFPNYSSELNVNALLLGDSALYLCASSPGTGQILARSFFGQGTRLTVV.

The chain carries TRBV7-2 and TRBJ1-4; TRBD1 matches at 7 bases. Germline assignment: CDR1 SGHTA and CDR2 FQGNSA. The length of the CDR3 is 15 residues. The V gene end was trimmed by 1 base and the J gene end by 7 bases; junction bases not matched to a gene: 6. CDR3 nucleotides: TGTGCCAGCAGCTTAGGTGTGACAGGGCGTGAAAAACTGTTTTTT. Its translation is CASSLGVTGREKLFF.

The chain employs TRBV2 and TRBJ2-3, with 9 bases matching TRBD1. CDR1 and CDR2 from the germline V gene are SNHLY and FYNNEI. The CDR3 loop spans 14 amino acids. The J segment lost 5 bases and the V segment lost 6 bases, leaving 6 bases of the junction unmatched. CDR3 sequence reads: CASRTGGRGDTQYF. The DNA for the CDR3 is TGTGCCAGCAGAACAGGGGGCCGGGGAGATACGCAGTATTTT.

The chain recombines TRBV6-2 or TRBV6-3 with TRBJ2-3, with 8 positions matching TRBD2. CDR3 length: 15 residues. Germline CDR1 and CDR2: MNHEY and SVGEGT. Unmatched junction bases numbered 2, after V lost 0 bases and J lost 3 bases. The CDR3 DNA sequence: TGTGCCAGCAGTTACTCAGCGGGAGTTACAGATACGCAGTATTTT. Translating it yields CASSYSAGVTDTQYF.

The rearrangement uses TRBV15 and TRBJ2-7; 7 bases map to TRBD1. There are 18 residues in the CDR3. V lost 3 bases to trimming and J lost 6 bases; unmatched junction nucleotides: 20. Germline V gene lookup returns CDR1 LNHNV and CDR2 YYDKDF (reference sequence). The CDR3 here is CATSREIMRTGEGSEQYF. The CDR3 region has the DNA TGTGCCACCAGCAGGGAGATAATGAGGACAGGCGAAGGGTCCGAGCAGTACTTC.

CDR3 nucleotide sequence: TGTGCCAGCAGCCAAAGACTACACAGCCTATTCTCTGGAAACACCATATATTTT. It encodes CASSQRLHSLFSGNTIYF. The V gene is TRBV14, the J gene TRBJ1-3, with D unresolved. The germline gives CDR1 SGHDN, CDR2 FVKESK. The CDR3 has 18 residues. The V gene lost 2 bases and the J gene lost 0 bases, with 17 bases spanning the gap. Complete variable domain (other parts from reference TRBV14 and TRBJ1-3): EAGVTQFPSHSVIEKGQTVTLRCDPISGHDNLYWYRRVMGKEIKFLLHFVKESKQDESGMPNNRFLAERTGGTYSTLKVQPAELEDSGVYFCASSQRLHSLFSGNTIYFGEGSWLTVV.

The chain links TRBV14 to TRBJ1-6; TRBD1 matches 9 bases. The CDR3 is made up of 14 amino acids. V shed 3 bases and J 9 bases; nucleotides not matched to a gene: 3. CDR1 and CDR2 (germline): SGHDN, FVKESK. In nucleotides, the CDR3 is TGTGCCAGCAGCCACCCGGGACAGGGTTCACCCCTCCACTTT. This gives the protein CASSHPGQGSPLHF.

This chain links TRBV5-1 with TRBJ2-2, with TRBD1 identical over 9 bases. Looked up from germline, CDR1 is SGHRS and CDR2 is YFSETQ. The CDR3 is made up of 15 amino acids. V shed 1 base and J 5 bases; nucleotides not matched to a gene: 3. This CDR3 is CASSLLGQGTGELFF. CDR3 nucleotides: TGCGCCAGCAGCTTGTTGGGACAGGGAACCGGGGAGCTGTTTTTT.

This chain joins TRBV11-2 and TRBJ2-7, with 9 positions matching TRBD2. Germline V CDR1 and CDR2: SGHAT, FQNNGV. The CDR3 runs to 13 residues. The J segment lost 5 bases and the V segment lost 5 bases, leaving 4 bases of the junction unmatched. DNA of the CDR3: TGTGCCAGCAGCCGCGGGAGGGTGGACGAGCAGTACTTC. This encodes CASSRGRVDEQYF.

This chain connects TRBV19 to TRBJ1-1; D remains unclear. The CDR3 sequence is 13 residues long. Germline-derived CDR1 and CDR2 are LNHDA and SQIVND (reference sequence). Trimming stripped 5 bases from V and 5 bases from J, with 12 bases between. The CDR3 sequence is CASSSWATTEAFF. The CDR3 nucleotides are TGTGCCAGTAGTTCATGGGCGACGACTGAAGCTTTCTTT.

In DNA, the CDR3 is TGTGCCAGTAGTATCACAGGGACCGTTGATGGCTACACCTTC. This gives the protein CASSITGTVDGYTF. The chain uses TRBV19 and TRBJ1-2; perhaps TRBD1 as D (6 bases). V shed 3 bases and J shed 6 bases, with 14 bases lying between them. Germline V gene data show CDR1 as LNHDA and CDR2 as SQIVND (reference sequence). CDR3 length: 14 amino acids.

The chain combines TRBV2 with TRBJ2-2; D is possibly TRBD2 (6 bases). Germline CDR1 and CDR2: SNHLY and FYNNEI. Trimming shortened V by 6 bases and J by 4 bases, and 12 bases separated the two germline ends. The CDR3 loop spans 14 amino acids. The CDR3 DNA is TGTGCCAGCAGCCGCGCGGGAACCACCGGGGAGCTGTTTTTT. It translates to CASSRAGTTGELFF.